A single sample gave rise to the 3 T cell receptor beta chains below, sequenced in a study of tissue T cells after allogeneic stem cell transplantation. Measured with immunoSEQ multiplex PCR; TCRdb has only the in-frame clones, and not every one. The table has some 7,000 clones, around 72% seen once. The sequenced sample was skin, obtained at autopsy. These receptors all come from a male patient aged 60 or older with steroid-refractory graft-versus-host disease after an allogeneic stem cell transplant. The graft donor may be the source of some T cells.

The chain uses TRBV3-1 (or the pseudogene TRBV3-2) and TRBJ2-3; the match to TRBD2 covers 7 bases. Germline CDR1 reads LGHDT; CDR2 reads YNNKEL (reference sequence). The CDR3 runs 17 residues. Trimming removed 4 bases from V and 2 bases from J; junction bases left unmatched: 12. CDR3 bases: TGTGCCAGCAGCCCATCCTCGGGGGGAGGGCCCACAGATACGCAGTATTTT. This gives the protein CASSPSSGGGPTDTQYF.

The J gene is TRBJ2-7, the V gene TRBV6-5; D not certain. Trimming stripped 2 bases from V and 6 bases from J, with 8 bases between. The CDR3 sequence is 12 residues long. Germline lookup yields CDR1 MNHEY and CDR2 SVGAGI. The CDR3 loop reads CASSYPGGEQYF. In DNA form, the CDR3 reads TGTGCCAGCAGTTACCCGGGCGGCGAGCAGTACTTC.

CDR3 bases: TGTGCCAGCAGCACCCCCATCCGGGACAGGGGGCCGTACGAGCAGTACTTC. It yields the protein CASSTPIRDRGPYEQYF. The chain uses TRBV2 and TRBJ2-7; 12 bases match TRBD1. The trim removed 6 bases at V and 4 bases at J, leaving 13 bases unmatched. The CDR3 is 17 residues long. Germline CDR1 and CDR2: SNHLY and FYNNEI.